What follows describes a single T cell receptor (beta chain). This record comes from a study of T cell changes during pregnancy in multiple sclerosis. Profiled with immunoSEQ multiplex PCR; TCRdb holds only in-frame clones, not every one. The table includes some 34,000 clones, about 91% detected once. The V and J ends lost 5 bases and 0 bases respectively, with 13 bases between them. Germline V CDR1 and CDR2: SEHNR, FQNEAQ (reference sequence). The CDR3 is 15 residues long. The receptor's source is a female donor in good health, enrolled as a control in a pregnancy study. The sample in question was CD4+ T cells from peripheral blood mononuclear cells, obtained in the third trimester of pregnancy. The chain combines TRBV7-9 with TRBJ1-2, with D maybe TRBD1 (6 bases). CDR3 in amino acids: CASSGTPSANYGYTF. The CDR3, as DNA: TGTGCCAGCAGCGGGACACCGTCAGCTAACTATGGCTACACCTTC.